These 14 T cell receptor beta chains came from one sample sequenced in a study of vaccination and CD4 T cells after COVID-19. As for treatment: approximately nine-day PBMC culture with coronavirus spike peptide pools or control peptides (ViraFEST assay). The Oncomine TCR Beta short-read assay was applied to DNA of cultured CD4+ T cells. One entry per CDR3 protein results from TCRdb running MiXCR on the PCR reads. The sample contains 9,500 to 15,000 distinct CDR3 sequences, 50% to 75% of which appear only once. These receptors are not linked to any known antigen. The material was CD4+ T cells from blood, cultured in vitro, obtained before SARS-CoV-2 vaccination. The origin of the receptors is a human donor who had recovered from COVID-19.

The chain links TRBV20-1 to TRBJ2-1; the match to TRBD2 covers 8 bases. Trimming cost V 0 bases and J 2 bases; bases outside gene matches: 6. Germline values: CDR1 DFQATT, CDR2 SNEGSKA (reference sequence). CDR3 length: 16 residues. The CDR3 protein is CSARETGRGAYNEQFF. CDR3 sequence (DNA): TGCAGTGCTAGAGAGACGGGGCGGGGGGCCTACAATGAGCAGTTCTTC.

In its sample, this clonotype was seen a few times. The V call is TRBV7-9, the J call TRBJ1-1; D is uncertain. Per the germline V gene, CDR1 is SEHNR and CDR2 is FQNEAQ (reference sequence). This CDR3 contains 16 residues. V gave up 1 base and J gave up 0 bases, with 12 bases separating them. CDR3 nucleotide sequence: TGTGCCAGCAGCTTAGGGGTCCCCGGGGTGAACACTGAAGCTTTCTTT. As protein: CASSLGVPGVNTEAFF.

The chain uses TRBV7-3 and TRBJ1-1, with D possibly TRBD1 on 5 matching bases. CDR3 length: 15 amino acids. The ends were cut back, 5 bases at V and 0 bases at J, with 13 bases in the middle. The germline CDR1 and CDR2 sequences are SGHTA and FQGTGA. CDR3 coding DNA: TGTGCCAGCAGCCTTACGGGACTCATGAACACTGAAGCTTTCTTT. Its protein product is CASSLTGLMNTEAFF.

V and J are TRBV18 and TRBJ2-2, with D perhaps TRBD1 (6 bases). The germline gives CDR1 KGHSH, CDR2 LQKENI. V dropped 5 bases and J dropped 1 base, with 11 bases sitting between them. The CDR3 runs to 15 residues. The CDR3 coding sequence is TGTGCCAGCTCATCCGGACAGAGGAACACCGGGGAGCTGTTTTTT. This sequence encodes CASSSGQRNTGELFF.

CDR3 loop: CSAREARSNQPQHF. CDR3 DNA: TGCAGTGCTAGGGAAGCCCGTAGCAATCAGCCCCAGCATTTT. V and J are TRBV20-1 and TRBJ1-5; no clear D gene. The CDR3 runs 14 residues. Trimming removed 3 bases from V and 0 bases from J, with 9 bases in between. CDR1 DFQATT and CDR2 SNEGSKA come from the germline V gene (reference sequence).

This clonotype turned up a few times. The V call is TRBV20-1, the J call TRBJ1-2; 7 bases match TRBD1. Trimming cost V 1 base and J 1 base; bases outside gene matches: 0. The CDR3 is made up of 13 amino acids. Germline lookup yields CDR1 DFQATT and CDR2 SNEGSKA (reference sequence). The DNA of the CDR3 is TGCAGTGCTAGAGGGGACAGTAACTATGGCTACACCTTC. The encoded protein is CSARGDSNYGYTF.

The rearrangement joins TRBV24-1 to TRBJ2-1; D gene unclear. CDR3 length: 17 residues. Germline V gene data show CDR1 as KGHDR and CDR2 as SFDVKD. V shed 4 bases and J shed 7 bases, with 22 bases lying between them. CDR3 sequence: CATSDPSKGPSGNEQFF. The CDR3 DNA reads TGTGCCACCAGTGACCCTAGTAAGGGCCCGTCAGGAAATGAGCAGTTCTTC.

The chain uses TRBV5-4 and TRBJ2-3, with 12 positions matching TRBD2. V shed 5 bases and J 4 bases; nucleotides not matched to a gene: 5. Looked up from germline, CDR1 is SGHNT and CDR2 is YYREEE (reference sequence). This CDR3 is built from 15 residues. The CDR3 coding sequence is TGTGCCAGCAGTCAGACTAGCGGGGGACCAGATACGCAGTATTTT. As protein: CASSQTSGGPDTQYF.

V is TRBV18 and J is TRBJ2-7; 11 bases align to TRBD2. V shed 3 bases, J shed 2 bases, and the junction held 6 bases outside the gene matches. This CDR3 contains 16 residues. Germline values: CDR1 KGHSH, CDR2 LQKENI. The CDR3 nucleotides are TGTGCCAGCTCACCCCCGGGACTAGCGGACCCCTACGAGCAGTACTTC. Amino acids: CASSPPGLADPYEQYF. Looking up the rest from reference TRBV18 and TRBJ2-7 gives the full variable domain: NAGVMQNPRHLVRRRGQEARLRCSPMKGHSHVYWYRQLPEEGLKFMVYLQKENIIDESGMPKERFSAEFPKEGPSILRIQQVVRGDSAAYFCASSPPGLADPYEQYFGPGTRLTVT.

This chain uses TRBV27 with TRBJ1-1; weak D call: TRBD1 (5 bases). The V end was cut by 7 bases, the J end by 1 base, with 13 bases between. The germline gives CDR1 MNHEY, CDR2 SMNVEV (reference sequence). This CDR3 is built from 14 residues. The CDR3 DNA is TGTGCCAGCACCCGGGACGCAAGGAACACTGAAGCTTTCTTT. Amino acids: CASTRDARNTEAFF.

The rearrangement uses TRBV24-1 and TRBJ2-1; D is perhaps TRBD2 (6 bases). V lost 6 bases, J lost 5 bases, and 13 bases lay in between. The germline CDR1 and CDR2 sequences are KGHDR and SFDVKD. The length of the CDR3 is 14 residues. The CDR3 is CATSRAGGNNEQFF. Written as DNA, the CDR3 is TGTGCCACCAGTCGCGCGGGCGGGAACAATGAGCAGTTCTTC.

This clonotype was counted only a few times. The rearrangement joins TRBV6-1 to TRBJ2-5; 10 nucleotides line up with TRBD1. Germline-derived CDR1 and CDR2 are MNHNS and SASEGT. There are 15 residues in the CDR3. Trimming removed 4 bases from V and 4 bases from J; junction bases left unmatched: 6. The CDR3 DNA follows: TGTGCCAGCAGTGGCGCGGACAGGGGGGGAGAGACCCAGTACTTC. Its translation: CASSGADRGGETQYF.

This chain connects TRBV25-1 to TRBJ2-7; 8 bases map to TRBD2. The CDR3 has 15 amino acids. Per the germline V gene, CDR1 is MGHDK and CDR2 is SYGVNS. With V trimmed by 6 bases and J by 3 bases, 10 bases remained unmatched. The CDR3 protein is CASSPNSGIRYEQYF. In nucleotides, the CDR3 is TGTGCCAGCAGCCCTAATAGCGGGATTCGCTACGAGCAGTACTTC.

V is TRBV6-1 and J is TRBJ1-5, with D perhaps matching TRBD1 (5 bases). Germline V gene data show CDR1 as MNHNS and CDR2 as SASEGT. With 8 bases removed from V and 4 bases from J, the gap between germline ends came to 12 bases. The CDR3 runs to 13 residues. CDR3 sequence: CASRGTENQPQHF. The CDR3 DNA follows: TGTGCCAGCCGAGGGACGGAAAATCAGCCCCAGCATTTT.